Given below is one TCR beta chain in context. The antigen is not known. This sample is part of a study of T cell responses to AZD1222 COVID-19 vaccine. At the level of the study: The study pooled second doses at about 4 or about 12 weeks.

The repertoire was sequenced with immunoSEQ multiplex PCR; TCRdb's copy has only in-frame clones and lacks some. The sample has over 150,000 clones; 90% are singletons. Germline V gives CDR1 SGHAT, CDR2 FQDESV (reference sequence). CDR3 length: 14 residues. With 2 bases removed from V and 3 bases from J, the gap between germline ends came to 7 bases. General observations from the study: Only a handful of AZD1222 recipients tested seropositive at baseline. Per reports, nearly half of all spike-specific TCRs target regions that are unmutated in variants.

The chain uses TRBV11-1 and TRBJ1-4; D ambiguous. The sample consisted of peripheral blood, taken on day 0 of AZD1222 vaccination. The clonotype comes from an adult in good health. The CDR3 coding sequence is TGTGCCAGCAGCTTACTCGGATCTAATGAAAAACTGTTTTTT. This translates into CASSLLGSNEKLFF.